This T cell receptor beta chain was captured in a study of blood T cells in healthy people across ages. The CDR3 runs 14 residues. V lost 0 bases, J lost 2 bases, and 11 bases lay in between. The germline V gene has CDR1 DFQATT and CDR2 SNEGSKA (reference sequence). In terms of origin and age, donors were healthy Caucasian individuals from Russia aged 6 to 90. This clonotype was observed a handful of times. Its antigen is undetermined. Study-wide results and caveats: Without sorted subsets, naive and antigen-experienced compartments could not be conclusively compared. Samples with more naive T cells showed higher observed beta diversity.

A J-beta primer mix and a sample-barcoded 5' primer were used in a second PCR of about 7 to 12 cycles. Each TCR beta cDNA got a 12-nucleotide random molecular identifier. TCRdb analysed the 5' RACE reads with MiXCR anew, one entry per CDR3 protein. The sample yields about 1.8 million distinct CDR3 sequences, around 50% seen once. The chain has TRBV20-1 and TRBJ2-7; a weak D match, TRBD1 (5 bases). The specimen sequenced was blood. The receptor's source is a woman aged 40 to 50 in good health. CDR3 sequence (DNA): TGCAGTGCTAGAGATAACAGGCTCCCCTACGAGCAGTACTTC. It is translated as CSARDNRLPYEQYF.